Below, 13 T cell receptor delta chains from the same sample are listed, as sequenced in a study of γδ T cells in repeated Plasmodium falciparum infection. Gammadelta T cells were flow-sorted from PBMC into Vgamma9/Vdelta2+ and Vdelta2-negative populations for bulk analysis. TCRdb re-identified clones in the multiplex PCR reads via CATT. Among tens of thousands of delta-chain clones listed, around 1.5% were seen once. The sequencing sample was made of gamma-delta T cells from blood. The receptors come from a pool of human donors (malaria-infected and uninfected, not separated).

This clone was seen a few times. With only one base between it and a far larger clone, this is likely a read error. Other DNA sequences in the same sample also yield this CDR3. The chain has TRDV1 and TRDJ1, with 10 bases identical to TRDD3. No J gene was available from TCRdb, and it was assigned here by a germline match of the DNA. V was pared by 2 bases and J by 0 bases, with 30 bases of the junction left unmatched. The CDR3 consists of 25 residues. CDR1 is TSWWSYY, CDR2 QGS, per germline. The CDR3 here is CALGEGLHRAKTGGSFPPYTDKLIF. CDR3 nucleotides: TGTGCTCTTGGGGAAGGACTACATCGGGCGAAGACTGGGGGATCGTTTCCCCCGTACACCGATAAACTCATCTTT.

On this clone itself: A read error likely explains why the TCRdb protein, taken from a much larger clone, differs from this DNA's translation at residue 8; the protein shown is translated from the DNA. This chain connects TRDV1 to TRDJ1, with D possibly TRDD3 on 6 matching bases. Here the J gene came from matching the DNA to germline, since TCRdb omits it. V was pared by 0 bases and J by 3 bases, with 35 bases between. Germline values: CDR1 TSWWSYY, CDR2 QGS. The CDR3 loop spans 23 amino acids. The CDR3 here is CALGELGGPSKWLGTLTSDKLIF. Here the CDR3 DNA reads TGTGCTCTTGGGGAACTAGGGGGTCCTTCGAAGTGGCTGGGGACGCTGACGTCCGATAAACTCATCTTT.

This clone was seen a few times. The J gene is TRDJ1, the V gene TRDV1; 8 bases are shared with TRDD3. TCRdb lists no J gene, so it was determined here by aligning the DNA to germline. The length of the CDR3 is 25 residues. After removal of 3 bases from V and 0 bases from J, the junction contained 33 bases not matched to a gene. From germline, CDR1 is TSWWSYY and CDR2 QGS. CDR3 loop: CALGDRASLLRTILGGTTYTDKLIF. Written as DNA, the CDR3 is TGTGCTCTTGGGGATCGGGCGTCCCTCCTCCGTACTATACTGGGGGGGACTACTTACACCGATAAACTCATCTTT.

Details on this clone: The TCRdb protein comes from a much larger clone and disagrees with this DNA's translation at residue 11, likely due to a read error; the protein given here is derived from the DNA. The chain uses TRDV1 and TRDJ1, with TRDD3 matching 9 bases. The CDR3 consists of 23 residues. Looked up from germline, CDR1 is TSWWSYY and CDR2 is QGS. V shed 4 bases and J 1 base; nucleotides not matched to a gene: 28. The chain's CDR3 is CALGAPPTGIQGDTNLCTDKLIF. The CDR3 coding sequence is TGTGCTCTTGGGGCACCTCCTACGGGCATACAGGGGGATACCAATCTTTGCACCGATAAACTCATCTTT.

Notes on this clone: This likely came from a read error, as a far larger clone is one base away. Different DNA sequences within this sample yield the same CDR3. This chain connects TRDV1 to TRDJ1; 9 bases line up with TRDD3. Here the J gene came from matching the DNA to germline, since TCRdb omits it. The ends lost 2 bases at V and 3 bases at J; junction bases unmatched: 13. Germline V lookup: CDR1 TSWWSYY, CDR2 QGS. The CDR3 loop spans 18 amino acids. The CDR3 nucleotides are TGTGCTCTTGGGGAAGTACCCGTACTGGGGGACACGCCCGATAAACTCATCTTT. Its translation: CALGEVPVLGDTPDKLIF.

Note on this clone: The protein given by TCRdb reflects a much larger clone and differs at residue 3 from this DNA's translation, likely from a read error; the protein shown is the DNA's translation. The rearrangement links TRDV1 to TRDJ1, with TRDD3 as a possible D gene (5 bases). CDR1 TSWWSYY and CDR2 QGS come from the germline V gene. This CDR3 spans 28 amino acids. The CDR3 coding sequence is TGTGCTCGTGGGGAACTCCCCCCATACAGACCAGGAGTACTGGAGGCCCCTGTCTCCCGTCGACACACCGATAAGCTCATCTTT. Its protein product is CARGELPPYRPGVLEAPVSRRHTDKLIF.

Turning to this clone: It is likely a read error: a sequence one base away is far more abundant. Other DNA sequences in the same sample also yield this CDR3. For the CDR3, the DNA is TGTGCTCTCGGGAAACGGGGGGGGAGAAGGAGATCCCCAAATAAACTCATCTTT. It encodes CALGKRGGRRRSPNKLIF. The chain combines TRDV1 with TRDJ1, with D maybe TRDD3 (6 bases). CDR1 is TSWWSYY and CDR2 is QGS in the germline V gene. The CDR3 length is 18 residues. The V and J ends lost 9 bases and 6 bases respectively, with 32 bases between them.

This clone occurred many times. TCRdb shows a much larger clone's protein in place of this DNA's translation, and the two differ at residue 6, likely through a read error; the protein shown is translated from the DNA. The chain couples TRDV2 to TRDJ1; D is ambiguous. CDR1 and CDR2 (germline): GEAIGNYY, EKD. This CDR3 has 18 residues. Trimming pared 1 base from V and 0 bases from J, leaving 20 bases between. In nucleotides, the CDR3 is TGTGCCTGTGACACGGAGTACTACCAGCCGATGTACACCGATAAACTCATCTTT. Translation: CACDTEYYQPMYTDKLIF.

Turning to this clone: It is likely a read error: a sequence one base away is far more abundant. The identical CDR3 is also encoded by other nucleotide sequences in the sample. The chain links TRDV2 to TRDJ1; possible D gene TRDD3, 6 bases. The CDR3 runs 17 residues. The germline V gene encodes CDR1 GEAIGNYY and CDR2 EKD. V dropped 7 bases and J dropped 1 base, with 24 bases sitting between them. CDR3 residues: CACDRMGGSPGTDKLIF. The CDR3 nucleotides read TGTGCCTGCGACCGGATGGGGGGGTCTCCGGGCACCGATAAACTCATCTTT.

This clone was seen ten or more times. For this DNA, TCRdb reports the protein of a much larger clone, which diverges at residue 3, most likely from a read error; the protein presented here is translated directly from the DNA. This chain joins TRDV1 and TRDJ1, with 8 positions matching TRDD3. The CDR3 extends over 19 amino acids. Germline V gives CDR1 TSWWSYY, CDR2 QGS. The CDR3 coding sequence is TGTGCTCCTGGGGGAAGACTTAAAAAGTCCCTCCGGTACACCGATAAACTCATCTTT. Encoded protein: CAPGGRLKKSLRYTDKLIF.

In this sample, this clone turned up a few times. The amino acid sequence in TCRdb belongs to a much larger clone and departs from this DNA's translation at residue 8, likely a sequencing read error; the sequence shown is translated from the DNA. This sequence joins TRDV1 and TRDJ1; a weak D match, TRDD3 (6 bases). This CDR3 contains 23 residues. V was shortened by 0 bases and J by 5 bases, with 37 bases between the two germline ends. In germline, CDR1 is TSWWSYY, CDR2 QGS. In DNA, the CDR3 is TGTGCTCTTGGGGAACTAGGCTATATGGTTGGACACCACTCTCCCTGGGGATGGGATAAACTCATCTTT. This sequence encodes CALGELGYMVGHHSPWGWDKLIF.

This clone was counted at least ten times. This sample includes further DNA sequences coding for the same CDR3. The chain carries TRDV1 and TRDJ1, with 7 nucleotides matching TRDD2. CDR3 length: 21 residues. Germline CDR1 TSWWSYY, CDR2 QGS. The junction had 25 bases not matched to a gene; V was cut back by 6 bases and J by 0 bases. This CDR3 is CALGRALPIVLLPLYTDKLIF. CDR3 nucleotide sequence: TGTGCTCTTGGCAGGGCGCTTCCTATCGTGCTACTGCCTTTGTACACCGATAAACTCATCTTT.

This clone has at least ten counts. A read error likely explains why the TCRdb protein, taken from a much larger clone, differs from this DNA's translation at residue 6; the protein shown is translated from the DNA. V is TRDV1 and J is TRDJ1; perhaps TRDD3 as D (5 bases). This CDR3 is built from 19 residues. Germline V gene sequence: CDR1 TSWWSYY, CDR2 QGS. The CDR3 DNA sequence: TGTGCTCTTGGGCTGGAAGGCCGGGAGCACTGGTGGCCCACCCATAAACTCATCTTT. Amino acid sequence: CALGLEGREHWWPTHKLIF.